This T cell receptor beta chain was sequenced during a study of cytomegalovirus exposure and HLA in healthy donors. About the study: Early released data comprised some 85 million unique TCRs from HLA-typed donors. Findings and caveats of the study: TCR beta sequences reportedly predicted the HLA-A and HLA-B alleles of most subjects accurately. No immune exposure information besides CMV serostatus was available.

V was pared by 3 bases and J by 3 bases, with 1 base of the junction left unmatched. This CDR3 is 14 amino acids long. Germline V gene lookup returns CDR1 MDHEN and CDR2 SYDVKM. This clone occurred once. Its target is unknown. PCR primers comprised 60 Vbeta and 13 Jbeta primers. The table came from immunoSEQ multiplex PCR; TCRdb's copy has only in-frame clones and leaves some out. Among under 300,000 clones, around 90% were seen once, and the ten largest hold around 1.7%. Sample: PBMCs. The gene calls are TRBV28 and TRBJ2-7, with 11 nucleotides matching TRBD1. The TCR comes from a girl aged 2 to 10 in good health and CMV-seronegative. The CDR3 nucleotides read TGTGCCAGCAGTTTGGACAGGGGGCACTACGAGCAGTACTTC. It translates to CASSLDRGHYEQYF.